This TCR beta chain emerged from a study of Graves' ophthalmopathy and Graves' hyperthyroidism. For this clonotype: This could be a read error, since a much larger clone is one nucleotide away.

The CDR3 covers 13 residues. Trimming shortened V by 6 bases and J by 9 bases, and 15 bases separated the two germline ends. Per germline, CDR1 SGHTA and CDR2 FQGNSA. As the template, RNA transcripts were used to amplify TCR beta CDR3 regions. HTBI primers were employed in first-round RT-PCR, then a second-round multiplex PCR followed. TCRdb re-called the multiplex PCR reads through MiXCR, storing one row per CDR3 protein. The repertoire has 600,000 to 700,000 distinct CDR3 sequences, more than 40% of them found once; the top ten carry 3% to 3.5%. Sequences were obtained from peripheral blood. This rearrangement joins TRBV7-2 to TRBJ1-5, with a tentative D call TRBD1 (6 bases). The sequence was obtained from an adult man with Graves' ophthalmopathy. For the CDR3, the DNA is TGTGCCAGCAGGTACAGGGATACTCGGCCCCAGCATTTT. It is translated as CASRYRDTRPQHF.